Sequencing of this T cell receptor beta chain was carried out in a study of TIL therapy for anti-PD-1-resistant metastatic lung cancer. Described time point: pre-treatment sample, taken before nivolumab and TIL therapy. Pleural nodules or supraclavicular lymph nodes made up most of the excised metastases sampled. This was the immunoSEQ v3 assay. Survey-level samples got roughly 1.9 million read pairs; deep-level samples got about 5-6 million. Some clones are missing from TCRdb's copy, which holds only in-frame ones; the method was immunoSEQ multiplex PCR. The data show 20,000 to 30,000 clones, approximately 57% seen once. V lost 6 bases to trimming and J lost 3 bases, with 18 bases between them. The CDR3 sequence is 15 residues long. Germline V gene sequence: CDR1 MNHEY, CDR2 SVGAGI.

The input for sequencing was tumor tissue, taken at baseline. This TCR came from a woman aged 30 to 85 with non-small cell lung cancer. This chain joins TRBV6-5 and TRBJ2-7; D possibly uses TRBD1 or TRBD2 (5 bases each). CDR3 nucleotide sequence: TGTGCCAGCAGACCTATCGACCCTGGGGGCTACGAGCAGTACTTC. This sequence encodes CASRPIDPGGYEQYF.